This TCR beta chain is from a study of cytotoxic CD8 clonotypes in ibrutinib-treated CLL. Assay used: immunoSEQ multiplex PCR; TCRdb lists only in-frame clones, some missing. The sample comprises around 310,000 clones, about 80% of which are singletons, and roughly 7% rests with the top ten. Findings and limits, study-wide: Clonality showed a rise at ibrutinib response that reversed toward baseline at progression. Baseline values of clonality outstripped age-matched healthy donors and followed circulating CD8+ T-cell counts. The study found public clonotypes uncommon, contracting or stable on treatment. Different sampling times were used for sustained-remission and progressing patients.

Notes on this clone: The antigen is not known.

The TCR sequence derives from a human donor with chronic lymphocytic leukemia. Specimen: PBMCs, collected before ibrutinib treatment.

CDR3 in amino acids: CASSSEQGGSNQPQHF. The CDR3 DNA reads TGTGCCAGCAGCTCAGAACAGGGAGGATCCAATCAGCCCCAGCATTTT. The rearrangement links TRBV7-2 to TRBJ1-5; D is perhaps TRBD1 (6 bases). Trimming stripped 4 bases from V and 3 bases from J, with 16 bases between. Germline CDR1 is SGHTA and CDR2 is FQGNSA. The CDR3 sequence is 16 residues long.